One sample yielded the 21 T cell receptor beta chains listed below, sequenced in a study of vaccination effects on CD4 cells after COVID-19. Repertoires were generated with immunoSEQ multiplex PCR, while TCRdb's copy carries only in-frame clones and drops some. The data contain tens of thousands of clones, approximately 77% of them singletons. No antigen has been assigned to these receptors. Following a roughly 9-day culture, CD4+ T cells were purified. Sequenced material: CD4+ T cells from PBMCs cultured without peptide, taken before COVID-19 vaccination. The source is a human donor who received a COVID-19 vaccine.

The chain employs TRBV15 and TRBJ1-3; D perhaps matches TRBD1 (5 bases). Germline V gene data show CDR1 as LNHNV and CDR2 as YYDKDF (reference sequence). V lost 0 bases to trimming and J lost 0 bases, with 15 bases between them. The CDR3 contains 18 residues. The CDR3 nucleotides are TGTGCCACCAGCAGAGATCTGGGGGAACACTACTCTGGAAACACCATATATTTT. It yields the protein CATSRDLGEHYSGNTIYF.

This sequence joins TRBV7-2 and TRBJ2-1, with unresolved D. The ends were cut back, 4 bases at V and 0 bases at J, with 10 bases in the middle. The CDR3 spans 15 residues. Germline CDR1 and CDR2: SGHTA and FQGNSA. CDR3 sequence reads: CASSSGRSSYNEQFF. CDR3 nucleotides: TGTGCCAGCAGCTCAGGACGCAGCTCCTACAATGAGCAGTTCTTC.

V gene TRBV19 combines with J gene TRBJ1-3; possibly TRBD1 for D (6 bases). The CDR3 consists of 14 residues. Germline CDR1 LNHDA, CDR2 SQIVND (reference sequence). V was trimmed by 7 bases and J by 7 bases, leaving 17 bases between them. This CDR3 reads CASTRRQEANTIYF. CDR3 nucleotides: TGTGCCAGTACTCGGAGACAGGAGGCCAACACCATATATTTT. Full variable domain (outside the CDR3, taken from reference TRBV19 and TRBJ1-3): DGGITQSPKYLFRKEGQNVTLSCEQNLNHDAMYWYRQDPGQGLRLIYYSQIVNDFQKGDIAEGYSVSREKKESFPLTVTSAQKNPTAFYLCASTRRQEANTIYFGEGSWLTVV.

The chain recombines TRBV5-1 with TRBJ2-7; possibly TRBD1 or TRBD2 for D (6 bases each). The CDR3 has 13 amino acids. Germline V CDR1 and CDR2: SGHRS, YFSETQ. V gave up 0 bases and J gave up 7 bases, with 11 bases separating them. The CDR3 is CASSLVGAGEQYV. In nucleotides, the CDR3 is TGCGCCAGCAGCTTGGTGGGGGCGGGGGAGCAGTACGTC.

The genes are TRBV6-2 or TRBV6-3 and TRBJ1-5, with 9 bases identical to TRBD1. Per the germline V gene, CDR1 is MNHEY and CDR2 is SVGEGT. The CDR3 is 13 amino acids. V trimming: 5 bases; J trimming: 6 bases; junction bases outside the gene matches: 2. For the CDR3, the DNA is TGTGCCAGCAGTGGGACAGGGATTCAGCCCCAGCATTTT. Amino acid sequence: CASSGTGIQPQHF.

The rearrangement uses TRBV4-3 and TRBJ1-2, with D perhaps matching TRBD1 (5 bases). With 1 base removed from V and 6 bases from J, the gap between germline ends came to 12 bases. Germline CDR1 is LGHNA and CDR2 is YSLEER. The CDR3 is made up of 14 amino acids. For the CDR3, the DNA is TGCGCCAGCAGCCAAGTATCAGGGAGTGATGGCTACACCTTC. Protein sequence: CASSQVSGSDGYTF.

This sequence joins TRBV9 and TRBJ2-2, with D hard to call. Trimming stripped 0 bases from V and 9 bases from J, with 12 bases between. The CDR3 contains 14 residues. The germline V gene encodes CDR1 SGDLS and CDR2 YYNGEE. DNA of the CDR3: TGTGCCAGCAGCGTAGGCAGGTCCGACCGGGAGCTGTTTTTT. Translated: CASSVGRSDRELFF. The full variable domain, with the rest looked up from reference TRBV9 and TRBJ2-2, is DSGVTQTPKHLITATGQRVTLRCSPRSGDLSVYWYQQSLDQGLQFLIQYYNGEERAKGNILERFSAQQFPDLHSELNLSSLELGDSALYFCASSVGRSDRELFFGEGSRLTVL.

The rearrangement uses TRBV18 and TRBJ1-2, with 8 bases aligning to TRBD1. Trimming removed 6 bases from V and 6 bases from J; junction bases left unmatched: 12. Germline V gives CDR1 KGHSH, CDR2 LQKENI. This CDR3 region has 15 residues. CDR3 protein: CASSPGTGQSNGYTF. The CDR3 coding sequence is TGTGCCAGCTCCCCTGGGACAGGTCAATCCAATGGCTACACCTTC.

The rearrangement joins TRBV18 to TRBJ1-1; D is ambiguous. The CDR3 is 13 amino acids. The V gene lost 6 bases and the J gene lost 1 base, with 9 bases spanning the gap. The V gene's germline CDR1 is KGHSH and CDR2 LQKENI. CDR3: CASSATQNTEAFF. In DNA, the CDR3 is TGTGCCAGCTCGGCGACCCAGAACACTGAAGCTTTCTTT. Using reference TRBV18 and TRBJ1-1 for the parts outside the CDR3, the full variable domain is NAGVMQNPRHLVRRRGQEARLRCSPMKGHSHVYWYRQLPEEGLKFMVYLQKENIIDESGMPKERFSAEFPKEGPSILRIQQVVRGDSAAYFCASSATQNTEAFFGQGTRLTVV.

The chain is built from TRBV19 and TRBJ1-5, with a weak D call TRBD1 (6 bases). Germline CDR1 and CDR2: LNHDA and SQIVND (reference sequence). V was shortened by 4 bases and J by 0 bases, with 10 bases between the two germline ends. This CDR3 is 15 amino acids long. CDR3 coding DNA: TGTGCCAGTAGTAGAAACAGGGATAGCAATCAGCCCCAGCATTTT. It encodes CASSRNRDSNQPQHF. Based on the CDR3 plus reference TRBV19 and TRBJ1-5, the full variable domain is DGGITQSPKYLFRKEGQNVTLSCEQNLNHDAMYWYRQDPGQGLRLIYYSQIVNDFQKGDIAEGYSVSREKKESFPLTVTSAQKNPTAFYLCASSRNRDSNQPQHFGDGTRLSIL.

In DNA form, the CDR3 reads TGTGCCAGCGGAAGAGGTGGTAATGAAAAACTGTTTTTT. Residues: CASGRGGNEKLFF. This chain joins TRBV9 and TRBJ1-4, with D unresolved. Trimming pared 7 bases from V and 4 bases from J, leaving 11 bases between. The CDR3 is 13 residues long. Germline lookup yields CDR1 SGDLS and CDR2 YYNGEE.

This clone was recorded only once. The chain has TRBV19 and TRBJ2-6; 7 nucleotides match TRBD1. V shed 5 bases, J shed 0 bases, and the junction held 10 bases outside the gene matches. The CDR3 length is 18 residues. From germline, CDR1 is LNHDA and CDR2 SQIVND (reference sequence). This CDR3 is CASSLPGTETSGANVLTF. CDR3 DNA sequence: TGTGCCAGTAGTCTCCCCGGGACAGAAACCTCTGGGGCCAACGTCCTGACTTTC.

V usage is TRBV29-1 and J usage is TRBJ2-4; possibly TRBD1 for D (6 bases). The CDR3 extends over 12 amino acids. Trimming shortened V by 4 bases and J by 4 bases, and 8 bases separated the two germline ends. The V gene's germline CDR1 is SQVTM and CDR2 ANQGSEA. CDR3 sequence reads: CSVGDTKNIQYF. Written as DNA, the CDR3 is TGCAGCGTTGGGGACACTAAAAACATTCAGTACTTC.

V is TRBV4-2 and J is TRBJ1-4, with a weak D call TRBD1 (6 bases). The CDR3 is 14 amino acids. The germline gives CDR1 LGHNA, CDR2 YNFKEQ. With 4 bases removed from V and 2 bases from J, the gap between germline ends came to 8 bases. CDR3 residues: CASSRDITNEKLFF. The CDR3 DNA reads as TGTGCCAGCAGCCGGGACATCACTAATGAAAAACTGTTTTTT.

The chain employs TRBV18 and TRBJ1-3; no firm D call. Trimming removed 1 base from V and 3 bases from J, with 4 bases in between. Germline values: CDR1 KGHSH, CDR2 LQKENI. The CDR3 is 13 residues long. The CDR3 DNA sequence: TGTGCCAGCTCACCACAGGGTGGAAACACCATATATTTT. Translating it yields CASSPQGGNTIYF.

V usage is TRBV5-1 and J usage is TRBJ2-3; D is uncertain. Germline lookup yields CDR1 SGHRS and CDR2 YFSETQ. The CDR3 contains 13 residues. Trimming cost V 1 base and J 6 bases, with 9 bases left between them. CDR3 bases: TGCGCCAGCAGCTTGAGCCAGTCGGATACGCAGTATTTT. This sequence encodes CASSLSQSDTQYF.

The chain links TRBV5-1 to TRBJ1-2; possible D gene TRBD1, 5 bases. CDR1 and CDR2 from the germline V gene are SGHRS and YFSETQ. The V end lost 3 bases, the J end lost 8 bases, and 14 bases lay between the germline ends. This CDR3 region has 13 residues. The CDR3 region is CASSSGRGGGYTF. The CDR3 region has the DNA TGCGCCAGCAGCTCGGGTAGGGGAGGAGGCTACACCTTC.

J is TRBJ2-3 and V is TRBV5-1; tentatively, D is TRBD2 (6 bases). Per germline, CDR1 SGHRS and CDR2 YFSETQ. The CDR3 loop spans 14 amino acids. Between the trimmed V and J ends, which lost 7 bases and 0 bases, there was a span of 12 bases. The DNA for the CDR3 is TGCGCCAGCGCCGACGGGAGTAGCACAGATACGCAGTATTTT. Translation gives CASADGSSTDTQYF.

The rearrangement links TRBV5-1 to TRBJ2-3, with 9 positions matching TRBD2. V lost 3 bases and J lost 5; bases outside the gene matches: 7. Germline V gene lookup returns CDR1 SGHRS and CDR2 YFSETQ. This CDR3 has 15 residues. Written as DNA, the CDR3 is TGCGCCAGCAGCTCCCTGAGCGGGGGGATAGATACGCAGTATTTT. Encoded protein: CASSSLSGGIDTQYF.

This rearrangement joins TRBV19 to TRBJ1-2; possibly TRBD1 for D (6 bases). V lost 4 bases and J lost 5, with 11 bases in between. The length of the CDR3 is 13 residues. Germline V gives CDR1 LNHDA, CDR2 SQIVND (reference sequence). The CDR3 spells CASSSHRDYGYTF. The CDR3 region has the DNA TGTGCCAGTAGTAGCCACAGGGATTATGGCTACACCTTC.

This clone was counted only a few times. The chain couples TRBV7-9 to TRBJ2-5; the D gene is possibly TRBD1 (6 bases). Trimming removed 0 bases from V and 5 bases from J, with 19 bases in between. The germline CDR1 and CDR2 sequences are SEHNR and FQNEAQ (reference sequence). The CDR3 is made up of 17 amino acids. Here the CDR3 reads CASSLAFTGSEWETQYF. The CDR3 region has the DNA TGTGCCAGCAGCTTAGCCTTTACAGGGTCAGAGTGGGAGACCCAGTACTTC.